This record concerns one T cell receptor (beta chain) sequence. What it binds is not known. These data belong to a study of cytomegalovirus exposure and HLA in healthy donors. Background on the study: An analysis done earlier identified 117 million unique TCR beta sequences from 200 million or so T cells.

The PCR had 60 Vbeta and 13 Jbeta primers. Some clones are missing from TCRdb's copy, which holds only in-frame ones; the method was immunoSEQ multiplex PCR. The sample lists tens of thousands of clones; about 71% were seen once. V lost 1 base, J lost 7 bases, and 12 bases lay in between. The CDR3 runs to 15 residues. Germline V gives CDR1 SGHRS, CDR2 YFSETQ. Whole-study results and caveats: Most subjects' HLA-A and HLA-B alleles were reportedly predicted from TCR beta sequences. Donors were assumed by presence/absence analyses to have roughly uniform sequencing depth. Association of about 17,000 TCR beta sequences with HLA alleles was found at 0.05 false discovery rate in a later analysis.

The TCR originated in a woman between 35 and 50 years old in good health and CMV-seronegative. The specimen was PBMCs. The chain couples TRBV5-1 to TRBJ1-6; D is unresolved. DNA of the CDR3: TGCGCCAGCAGCTTGTTTGGCGGTGGCAATTCACCCCTCCACTTT. Encoded protein: CASSLFGGGNSPLHF.